This T cell receptor (beta chain) was documented in a study of blood T cell repertoires in COVID-19. CDR3 size: 13 residues. Trimming pared 4 bases from V and 4 bases from J, leaving 10 bases between. The germline CDR1 and CDR2 sequences are MDHEN and SYDVKM. Only in-frame clones appear in the TCRdb table, and some are missing; sequencing was by immunoSEQ multiplex PCR. The sample consists of about 350,000 clones, 87% of them appearing once. This TCR derives from a man aged 25-45 years with COVID-19, enrolled during active disease. The sample comprised peripheral blood. This chain connects TRBV28 to TRBJ2-5, with D tentatively TRBD1 (6 bases). DNA of the CDR3: TGTGCCAGCAGTTCCACAGGGTTAGAGACCCAGTACTTC. Residues: CASSSTGLETQYF.